This paragraph covers one T cell receptor beta chain sequence. Other DNA sequences from this sample encode an identical CDR3 as well. This entry is derived from a study of blood T cell repertoires in COVID-19. About the study: From T cells, B-cell-depleted T cells, or PBMCs came the material, which was cDNA or gDNA.

Seattle's cohort entered during active infection and was followed longitudinally. V was shortened by 6 bases and J by 4 bases, with 6 bases between the two germline ends. The germline CDR1 and CDR2 sequences are MDHEN and SYDVKM. CDR3 size: 11 residues. Sequencing was performed with immunoSEQ multiplex PCR; in TCRdb, only in-frame clones are kept and a portion is missing. The sample lists roughly 180,000 clones, 79% occurring once. Sample: peripheral blood. This clonotype originated in a woman aged 55 to 70 with COVID-19, enrolled during active disease. This chain connects TRBV28 to TRBJ1-2, with D uncertain. The CDR3 region is CASSLSYGYTF. CDR3 bases: TGTGCCAGCAGCCTTAGCTATGGCTACACCTTC.